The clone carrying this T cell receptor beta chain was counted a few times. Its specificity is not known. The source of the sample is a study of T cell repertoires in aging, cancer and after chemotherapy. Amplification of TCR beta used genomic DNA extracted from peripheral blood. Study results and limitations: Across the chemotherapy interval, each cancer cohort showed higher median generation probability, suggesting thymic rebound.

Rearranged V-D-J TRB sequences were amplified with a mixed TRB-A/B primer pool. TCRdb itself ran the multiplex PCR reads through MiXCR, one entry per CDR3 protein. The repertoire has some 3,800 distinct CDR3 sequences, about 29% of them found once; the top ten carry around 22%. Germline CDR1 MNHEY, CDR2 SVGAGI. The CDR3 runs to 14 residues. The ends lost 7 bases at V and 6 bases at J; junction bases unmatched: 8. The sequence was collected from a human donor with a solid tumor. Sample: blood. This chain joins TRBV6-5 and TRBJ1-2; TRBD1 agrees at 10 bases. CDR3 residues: CASISDRGLDGYTF. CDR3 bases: TGTGCCAGCATCAGTGACAGGGGGCTTGATGGCTACACCTTC.